These 24 T cell receptor beta chains originate from one sample sequenced in a study of vaccination and CD4 T cells after COVID-19. Indicated treatment: roughly 10-day PBMC culture with coronavirus spike peptide pools or control peptides (ViraFEST assay). For these TCRs, the target antigens are not known. Sequenced with the Oncomine TCR Beta short-read assay was DNA taken from cultured CD4+ T cells. TCRdb reprocessed the PCR reads via MiXCR and lists one record per CDR3 protein. Here the sample spans approximately 10,000 distinct CDR3 sequences, approximately 55% being singletons. What was sequenced was CD4+ T cells from blood, cultured in vitro. These receptors were collected from a human donor who had recovered from COVID-19.

This chain uses TRBV14 with TRBJ1-6; D is possibly TRBD1 (6 bases). CDR3 length: 16 amino acids. Germline V CDR1 and CDR2: SGHDN, FVKESK. The V and J ends lost 4 bases and 5 bases respectively, with 15 bases between them. The CDR3 DNA is TGTGCCAGCAGCCTCCTAGGACAGAAGAATAATTCACCCCTCCACTTT. Protein product: CASSLLGQKNNSPLHF.

The gene calls are TRBV24-1 and TRBJ1-3; no firm D call. Deletions cut 0 bases from V and 0 bases from J, with 8 bases between. Germline CDR1 reads KGHDR; CDR2 reads SFDVKD. This CDR3 spans 16 amino acids. This CDR3 is CATSDLQAHSGNTIYF. CDR3 in DNA: TGTGCCACCAGTGATTTGCAGGCACACTCTGGAAACACCATATATTTT.

This clonotype has more than one count but fewer than ten. This chain links TRBV20-1 with TRBJ1-2; TRBD1 is a possible D gene (6 bases). Germline values: CDR1 DFQATT, CDR2 SNEGSKA (reference sequence). CDR3 length: 13 amino acids. The V end was cut by 0 bases, the J end by 5 bases, with 10 bases between. The CDR3 bases are TGCAGTGCTAGAGATCAAACAGGGTATGGCTACACCTTC. This sequence encodes CSARDQTGYGYTF.

This clonotype was seen a few times. The gene calls are TRBV19 and TRBJ2-1; 13 positions agree with TRBD2. V was clipped by 7 bases and J by 4 bases; unmatched bases: 10. Germline CDR1 is LNHDA and CDR2 is SQIVND (reference sequence). The CDR3 sequence is 17 residues long. Written as DNA, the CDR3 is TGTGCCAGTACCCCAAAGGTGGGACTAGCGGGGTACAATGAGCAGTTCTTC. Translated: CASTPKVGLAGYNEQFF.

V is TRBV11-3 and J is TRBJ1-4, with TRBD1 matching over 7 bases. This CDR3 is built from 13 residues. Looked up from germline, CDR1 is SGHNT and CDR2 is YENEEA. The trim removed 3 bases at V and 11 bases at J, leaving 6 bases unmatched. The DNA for the CDR3 is TGTGCCAGCAGCTTCAGGGGGTCGGGGAAACTGTTTTTT. Amino acids: CASSFRGSGKLFF.

The chain combines TRBV24-1 with TRBJ1-1, with 7 bases that match TRBD1. The germline V gene encodes CDR1 KGHDR and CDR2 SFDVKD. The CDR3 contains 14 residues. V gave up 8 bases and J gave up 1 base; unmatched junction bases: 6. CDR3 DNA sequence: TGTGCCACCACCGGTGAGGGGGCGAACACTGAAGCTTTCTTT. It translates to CATTGEGANTEAFF.

V gene TRBV15 combines with J gene TRBJ2-2; the D gene could be TRBD1 or TRBD2 (5 bases each). V was cut by 5 bases and J by 3 bases, with 16 bases left in between. CDR1 is LNHNV, CDR2 YYDKDF, per germline (reference sequence). The CDR3 consists of 16 residues. The CDR3, as DNA: TGTGCCACCAGCCAGGGCGCGGCGGGTCACACCGGGGAGCTGTTTTTT. This codes for CATSQGAAGHTGELFF.

This clonotype was counted once. The V call is TRBV6-1, the J call TRBJ2-7; 8 nucleotides line up with TRBD1. Germline trimming cut 8 bases from V and 6 bases from J; bases unmatched to any gene: 9. CDR1 is MNHNS and CDR2 is SASEGT in the germline V gene. This CDR3 has 13 residues. CDR3 sequence: CASLRTGLSEQYF. The CDR3 DNA sequence: TGTGCCAGCCTGCGGACAGGGCTGTCCGAGCAGTACTTC.

The chain joins TRBV7-6 to TRBJ2-3; the match to TRBD2 covers 8 bases. The CDR3 is 15 residues long. Per the germline V gene, CDR1 is SGHVS and CDR2 is FNYEAQ. V lost 0 bases and J lost 9; bases outside the gene matches: 8. The CDR3 nucleotides read TGTGCCAGCAGCTTAGCGGGGGGTAGCGGGGAGACGCAGTATTTT. Translating gives CASSLAGGSGETQYF.

The rearrangement uses TRBV5-1 and TRBJ1-1; no clear D gene. There are 14 residues in the CDR3. The ends were cut back, 2 bases at V and 0 bases at J, with 8 bases in the middle. Germline V lookup: CDR1 SGHRS, CDR2 YFSETQ. CDR3 residues: CASSFGGLNTEAFF. The CDR3 nucleotides read TGCGCCAGCAGCTTCGGAGGCTTGAACACTGAAGCTTTCTTT.

V is TRBV30 and J is TRBJ2-3; D is possibly TRBD2 (5 bases). Germline CDR1 GTSNPN, CDR2 SVGIG (reference sequence). V lost 3 bases, J lost 9 bases, and 19 bases lay in between. This CDR3 has 14 residues. CDR3 nucleotides: TGTGCCTGGAGGAGGCCGAGCGGCCTCGGCACGCAGTATTTT. Encoded protein: CAWRRPSGLGTQYF.

The rearrangement links TRBV6-5 to TRBJ2-2; tentative D call: TRBD1 (5 bases). The germline gives CDR1 MNHEY, CDR2 SVGAGI. V shed 2 bases and J shed 2 bases, with 12 bases lying between them. This CDR3 has 16 amino acids. In nucleotides, the CDR3 is TGTGCCAGCAGTTACCCTGGACATAGTAACACCGGGGAGCTGTTTTTT. As protein: CASSYPGHSNTGELFF.

The J gene is TRBJ1-1, the V gene TRBV29-1; TRBD1 is a possible D gene (6 bases). The CDR3 length is 14 residues. Deletions cut 6 bases from V and 1 base from J, with 15 bases between. Germline V gives CDR1 SQVTM, CDR2 ANQGSEA. Here the CDR3 DNA reads TGCAGCGTGAAGCAGGGGAGGGGGAACACTGAAGCTTTCTTT. Translation gives CSVKQGRGNTEAFF. Supplemented by reference TRBV29-1 and TRBJ1-1, the full variable domain reads SAVISQKPSRDICQRGTSLTIQCQVDSQVTMMFWYRQQPGQSLTLIATANQGSEATYESGFVIDKFPISRPNLTFSTLTVSNMSPEDSSIYLCSVKQGRGNTEAFFGQGTRLTVV.

This chain links TRBV20-1 with TRBJ2-5; D is unresolved. Trimming left V 3 bases short and J 5 bases short, with 13 bases between. The CDR3 runs 13 residues. Germline V gene sequence: CDR1 DFQATT, CDR2 SNEGSKA (reference sequence). The CDR3 nucleotides are TGCAGTGCTAGCTTGGCAGAGGTGGAGACCCAGTACTTC. Translation gives CSASLAEVETQYF.

This rearrangement joins TRBV7-8 to TRBJ2-1; TRBD2 matches 9 bases. Germline CDR1 SGHVS, CDR2 FQNEAQ. Trimming removed 1 base from V and 0 bases from J; junction bases left unmatched: 7. This CDR3 has 18 residues. CDR3 sequence reads: CASSLVGGGGASYNEQFF. The CDR3 DNA is TGTGCCAGCAGCTTAGTCGGTGGCGGGGGGGCCTCCTACAATGAGCAGTTCTTC. The variable domain in full, completed from reference TRBV7-8 and TRBJ2-1, reads GAGVSQSPRYKVAKRGQDVALRCDPISGHVSLFWYQQALGQGPEFLTYFQNEAQLDKSGLPSDRFFAERPEGSVSTLKIQRTQQEDSAVYLCASSLVGGGGASYNEQFFGPGTRLTVL.

This rearrangement joins TRBV6-1 to TRBJ1-5, with D tentatively TRBD1 (6 bases). Germline V gene data show CDR1 as MNHNS and CDR2 as SASEGT. V gave up 7 bases and J gave up 5 bases, with 15 bases separating them. The CDR3 extends over 14 amino acids. The CDR3, as DNA: TGTGCCAGCACCGAGGGGGGGGGGTATCAGCCCCAGCATTTT. Protein: CASTEGGGYQPQHF.

The CDR3 DNA reads TGTGCCAGCAGTTTTGACGTTTCACCCCTCCACTTT. It specifies CASSFDVSPLHF. The gene calls are TRBV12-3 or TRBV12-4 and TRBJ1-6, with D uncertain. V lost 3 bases and J lost 9, with 6 bases in between. The CDR3 covers 12 residues.

This chain connects TRBV24-1 to TRBJ2-7, with D possibly called TRBD1 or TRBD2 (5 bases each). V dropped 3 bases and J dropped 7 bases, with 15 bases sitting between them. Germline assignment: CDR1 KGHDR and CDR2 SFDVKD. The CDR3 contains 14 residues. The CDR3 DNA follows: TGTGCCACCAGTGATCGGGGCAGGGCGGGTGAGCAGTACTTC. Protein product: CATSDRGRAGEQYF.

V usage is TRBV18 and J usage is TRBJ1-4; no definite D call. Trimming shortened V by 1 base and J by 1 base, and 4 bases separated the two germline ends. Germline V CDR1 and CDR2: KGHSH, LQKENI. The CDR3 is 14 residues long. The CDR3 nucleotides read TGTGCCAGCTCACCACGGGGAACTAATGAAAAACTGTTTTTT. The encoded protein is CASSPRGTNEKLFF.

The chain uses TRBV7-9 and TRBJ1-3; a weak D match, TRBD1 (6 bases). Deletions cut 7 bases from V and 3 bases from J, with 16 bases between. The CDR3 has 15 residues. Looked up from germline, CDR1 is SEHNR and CDR2 is FQNEAQ (reference sequence). The CDR3 region is CASTLDSRIGNTIYF. CDR3 in DNA: TGTGCCAGCACCTTGGACAGTAGGATTGGAAACACCATATATTTT.

The rearrangement joins TRBV6-1 to TRBJ1-4; no clear D gene. Trimming cost V 8 bases and J 7 bases, with 17 bases left between them. CDR3 length equals 14 residues. In germline, CDR1 is MNHNS, CDR2 SASEGT. CDR3 loop: CASGNRGWFEKLFF. In DNA form, the CDR3 reads TGTGCCAGCGGAAATAGAGGCTGGTTTGAAAAACTGTTTTTT.

The chain joins TRBV11-3 to TRBJ1-1, with D unresolved. Germline CDR1 and CDR2: SGHNT and YENEEA. V shed 1 base and J shed 2 bases, with 8 bases lying between them. This CDR3 has 14 residues. As DNA, the CDR3 is TGTGCCAGCAGCTTAGGGACGGACAACACTGAAGCTTTCTTT. Its translation is CASSLGTDNTEAFF.

The V call is TRBV11-2, the J call TRBJ2-1; 9 bases fit TRBD2. From germline, CDR1 is SGHAT and CDR2 FQNNGV. V shed 3 bases and J 6 bases; nucleotides not matched to a gene: 12. This CDR3 region has 17 residues. CDR3: CASSFYRGLASTNEQFF. As DNA, the CDR3 is TGTGCCAGCAGCTTTTACAGGGGACTAGCTTCAACCAATGAGCAGTTCTTC.

The J gene is TRBJ1-2, the V gene TRBV6-2 or TRBV6-3; D ambiguous. CDR1 is MNHEY and CDR2 is SVGEGT in the germline V gene. The V and J ends lost 7 bases and 2 bases respectively, with 11 bases between them. The CDR3 totals 13 residues. The CDR3 nucleotides read TGTGCCAGCAACCTGACGCCGAACTATGGCTACACCTTC. The encoded protein is CASNLTPNYGYTF.